Listed below are T cell receptor beta chains from one sample, sequenced in a study of EBV T-cell therapy then PD-1 blockade in nasopharyngeal carcinoma. For these receptors, no antigen is known. Libraries were prepared by immunoSEQ multiplex PCR; TCRdb keeps only in-frame clonotypes and omits some of them. The sample includes fewer than 20,000 clones, more than 70% seen only once; the top ten take approximately 31%. Sequences were derived from CD8+ T cells from blood, sampled between days 30 and 35 from a patient whose treatment included autologous EBV-specific T cells and nivolumab. Receptors originate from a man aged 35 to 55 with nasopharyngeal carcinoma. Both conserved end residues are part of each CDR3. Each record gives: V gene, CDR3 protein.

TRBV29-1 | CSALRTGPNYGYTF
TRBV6-2/TRBV6-3 | CASSYIYRATGELFF
TRBV3-1/TRBV3-2 | CASSQVRAVTPSGNTIYF
TRBV30 | CAWSLGTYEQYF
TRBV20-1 | CSASQSGGLAGSLAKNIQYF
TRBV27 | CASSLRSGQGVYEQYF
TRBV6-1 | CASSLTSGGGNEQFF
TRBV6-1 | CASSEAGQGASNQPQHF
TRBV9 | CASNAGQGDEQYF
TRBV14 | CASSQGGVGNQPQHF
TRBV27 | CASSLLRTGGRVDGYTF
TRBV4-3 | CASSQNTGRYEQYF
TRBV7-3 | CASSLVRRENTEAFF
TRBV29-1 | CPPPGVYSNYGYTF
TRBV24-1 | CATLSNTGELFF
TRBV23-1 | CASSRAGQHNEQFF
TRBV27 | CASSATGYTEAFF
TRBV9 | CASSARGYYGYTF
TRBV6-5 | CASSLGSSYNSPLHF
TRBV9 | CASSGRLYGYTF